The clone carrying this T cell receptor (beta chain) occurred once. Its antigen is still unknown. The data are from a study of a mutant IDH1 vaccine in newly diagnosed glioma. Trimming cost V 7 bases and J 6 bases, with 16 bases left between them. Per germline, CDR1 MNHNS and CDR2 SASEGT. The CDR3 has 14 residues. Measured with immunoSEQ multiplex PCR; TCRdb has only the in-frame clones, and not every one. Among some 60,000 clones, over 80% were seen once, and the ten largest hold over 2.5%. Time point noted: week 47, end of study. With topical imiquimod, each dose of the vaccine consisted of 300 ug of mutant IDH1 20-mer peptide.

Sequenced material: PBMCs, taken from a glioma patient whose treatment included an IDH1 peptide vaccine. The source of this sequence is a woman between 45 and 65 years old with glioma. The chain employs TRBV6-1 and TRBJ1-5, with a possible D match to TRBD1 (5 bases). The CDR3 DNA reads as TGTGCCAGCAAGTCAGGGCAGGGCGGTCAGCCCCAGCATTTT. Residues: CASKSGQGGQPQHF.